The 26 T cell receptor beta chains in this list originate from one sample, sequenced in a study of cytomegalovirus exposure and HLA in healthy donors. Primers for the PCR totalled 60 Vbeta and 13 Jbeta. Only in-frame clones appear in the TCRdb table, and some are missing; sequencing was by immunoSEQ multiplex PCR. This repertoire shows 100,000 or so clones, roughly 71% found once; its top ten account for roughly a tenth. The sequencing input was PBMCs. Receptors originate from a middle-aged man in good health and CMV-seropositive.

The V call is TRBV30, the J call TRBJ1-5; 8 bases are shared with TRBD1. This CDR3 is built from 14 residues. V was pared by 3 bases and J by 7 bases, with 8 bases of the junction left unmatched. The germline V gene has CDR1 GTSNPN and CDR2 SVGIG (reference sequence). DNA of the CDR3: TGTGCCTGGAGCTATCAGGGGGCCGGGCAGCCCCAGCATTTT. It translates to CAWSYQGAGQPQHF.

This clone was recorded only once. This rearrangement joins TRBV29-1 to TRBJ1-3; D may be TRBD1 (5 bases). CDR3 length equals 14 residues. CDR1 and CDR2 from the germline V gene are SQVTM and ANQGSEA. The V end was cut by 7 bases, the J end by 0 bases, with 13 bases between. CDR3: CSGGEGNSGNTIYF. The CDR3 bases are TGCAGCGGGGGGGAGGGAAACTCTGGAAACACCATATATTTT.

The rearrangement uses TRBV5-4 and TRBJ2-2; 10 nucleotides line up with TRBD1. The germline V gene encodes CDR1 SGHNT and CDR2 YYREEE (reference sequence). V trimming: 3 bases; J trimming: 7 bases; junction bases outside the gene matches: 9. The CDR3 covers 16 residues. The CDR3, as DNA: TGTGCCAGCAGCTCCTTCCGGGACAGGGGAAACGGGGAGCTGTTTTTT. It specifies CASSSFRDRGNGELFF. The full variable domain, completed using reference TRBV5-4 and TRBJ2-2, is ETGVTQSPTHLIKTRGQQVTLRCSSQSGHNTVSWYQQALGQGPQFIFQYYREEENGRGNFPPRFSGLQFPNYSSELNVNALELDDSALYLCASSSFRDRGNGELFFGEGSRLTVL.

The sample holds a few counts of this clone. This chain joins TRBV25-1 and TRBJ1-2; TRBD1 is a possible D gene (5 bases). The CDR3 totals 14 residues. Germline V gene data show CDR1 as MGHDK and CDR2 as SYGVNS. V shed 3 bases and J shed 8 bases, with 16 bases lying between them. This chain's CDR3 is CASSDAGHQRGYTF. The CDR3 nucleotides read TGTGCCAGCAGTGATGCAGGACACCAAAGGGGCTACACCTTC.

The gene calls are TRBV13 and TRBJ2-5; 9 bases fit TRBD2. The germline V gene has CDR1 PRHDT and CDR2 FYEKMQ (reference sequence). Losses at the gene ends were 2 bases for V and 4 bases for J; bases not matched to a gene: 11. This CDR3 region has 17 residues. CDR3 DNA sequence: TGTGCCAGCAGCTTACGGGTTAGCGGGAGAGCCGGAGAGACCCAGTACTTC. Translation gives CASSLRVSGRAGETQYF.

Here the CDR3 DNA reads TGTGCCAGCAGCCCGGGACAGAACCCTAATCAGCCCCAGCATTTT. As protein: CASSPGQNPNQPQHF. This chain joins TRBV9 and TRBJ1-5; 7 bases line up with TRBD1. From germline, CDR1 is SGDLS and CDR2 YYNGEE. Losses at the gene ends were 4 bases for V and 4 bases for J; bases not matched to a gene: 8. The CDR3 runs to 15 residues.

This chain connects TRBV14 to TRBJ2-5, with a tentative D call TRBD2 (5 bases). Germline-derived CDR1 and CDR2 are SGHDN and FVKESK. Trimming took 2 bases from V and 3 from J, leaving 13 bases between them. There are 15 residues in the CDR3. The chain's CDR3 is CASSQHEGWEETQYF. The DNA of the CDR3 is TGTGCCAGCAGCCAACATGAGGGTTGGGAAGAGACCCAGTACTTC. Full variable domain (outside the CDR3, taken from reference TRBV14 and TRBJ2-5): EAGVTQFPSHSVIEKGQTVTLRCDPISGHDNLYWYRRVMGKEIKFLLHFVKESKQDESGMPNNRFLAERTGGTYSTLKVQPAELEDSGVYFCASSQHEGWEETQYFGPGTRLLVL.

The V and J genes are TRBV9 and TRBJ2-7; 7 bases are shared with TRBD2. V lost 1 base, J lost 5 bases, and 9 bases stayed unmatched. The CDR3 is 15 residues long. The V gene's germline CDR1 is SGDLS and CDR2 YYNGEE. CDR3 DNA sequence: TGTGCCAGCAGCGTAAATTTTGAACGGGGGGACGAGCAGTACTTC. The encoded protein is CASSVNFERGDEQYF. Looking up the rest from reference TRBV9 and TRBJ2-7 gives the full variable domain: DSGVTQTPKHLITATGQRVTLRCSPRSGDLSVYWYQQSLDQGLQFLIQYYNGEERAKGNILERFSAQQFPDLHSELNLSSLELGDSALYFCASSVNFERGDEQYFGPGTRLTVT.

The chain recombines TRBV18 with TRBJ2-7; TRBD2 matches 14 bases. V shed 4 bases and J 7 bases; nucleotides not matched to a gene: 9. This CDR3 is built from 16 residues. Germline-derived CDR1 and CDR2 are KGHSH and LQKENI. The CDR3 nucleotides read TGTGCCAGCTCACATCCGGAGGGACTAGCGGGAGTGGAGCAGTACTTC. Translating it yields CASSHPEGLAGVEQYF.

The chain is built from TRBV18 and TRBJ1-4; the D is unclear. The germline V and J ends were trimmed by 0 bases and 6 bases, with 8 bases remaining between them. The CDR3 runs to 14 residues. CDR1 is KGHSH, CDR2 LQKENI, per germline. CDR3 coding DNA: TGTGCCAGCTCACCACCAGGAGGAGATGAAAAACTGTTTTTT. Its protein is CASSPPGGDEKLFF.

The CDR3 coding sequence is TGTGCCAGCAAGTCGGGGTTATACGAGCAGTACTTC. Translated: CASKSGLYEQYF. This chain joins TRBV27 and TRBJ2-7; maybe TRBD2 (5 bases). V lost 7 bases to trimming and J lost 4 bases, with 11 bases between them. This CDR3 spans 12 amino acids. In germline, CDR1 is MNHEY, CDR2 SMNVEV (reference sequence).

J is TRBJ1-5 and V is TRBV19; D not certain. The germline V and J ends were trimmed by 1 base and 4 bases, with 8 bases remaining between them. The CDR3 has 14 amino acids. CDR1 is LNHDA, CDR2 SQIVND, per germline (reference sequence). CDR3 in DNA: TGTGCCAGTAGTATAGTACCCGCGAATCAGCCCCAGCATTTT. Protein sequence: CASSIVPANQPQHF. The variable domain in full, completed from reference TRBV19 and TRBJ1-5, reads DGGITQSPKYLFRKEGQNVTLSCEQNLNHDAMYWYRQDPGQGLRLIYYSQIVNDFQKGDIAEGYSVSREKKESFPLTVTSAQKNPTAFYLCASSIVPANQPQHFGDGTRLSIL.

This clone has more than one count but fewer than ten. The chain joins TRBV6-1 to TRBJ2-7, with a weak D call TRBD2 (6 bases). CDR1 MNHNS and CDR2 SASEGT come from the germline V gene. Trimming stripped 0 bases from V and 2 bases from J, with 11 bases between. The CDR3 is 15 residues long. In nucleotides, the CDR3 is TGTGCCAGCAGTGAAGCGCTGGCGGGGCCCTACGAGCAGTACGTC. Translating gives CASSEALAGPYEQYV.

The chain employs TRBV5-1 and TRBJ1-2; D remains unclear. The CDR3 has 13 amino acids. Trimming stripped 3 bases from V and 5 bases from J, with 11 bases between. From germline, CDR1 is SGHRS and CDR2 YFSETQ. The DNA of the CDR3 is TGCGCCAGCAGCTCCCGAACAGTGTATGGCTACACCTTC. Translation: CASSSRTVYGYTF.

This clone was observed a handful of times. The J gene is TRBJ2-7, the V gene TRBV7-2, with 10 bases aligning to TRBD1. The CDR3 totals 15 residues. CDR1 is SGHTA and CDR2 is FQGNSA in the germline V gene. V dropped 8 bases and J dropped 3; count of bases not matched to a gene: 10. DNA of the CDR3: TGTGCCAGCGCCGTTCAGGGACAGGGGTTCTACGAGCAGTACTTC. This translates into CASAVQGQGFYEQYF.

The V call is TRBV29-1, the J call TRBJ2-7; possible D gene TRBD1, 5 bases. V dropped 6 bases and J dropped 0 bases, with 12 bases sitting between them. The germline CDR1 and CDR2 sequences are SQVTM and ANQGSEA. The CDR3 loop spans 13 amino acids. The CDR3 protein is CSVKDISSYEQYF. In nucleotides, the CDR3 is TGCAGCGTCAAGGACATAAGCTCCTACGAGCAGTACTTC.

The genes are TRBV27 and TRBJ1-5; TRBD1 agrees at 8 bases. From germline, CDR1 is MNHEY and CDR2 SMNVEV (reference sequence). J lost 3 bases, V lost 7 bases, and 8 bases had no gene match. This CDR3 is 15 amino acids long. CDR3 nucleotides: TGTGCCAGCACACCCGGGACAGGAATCAATCAGCCCCAGCATTTT. This gives the protein CASTPGTGINQPQHF.

This sequence joins TRBV7-2 and TRBJ2-5, with 9 bases lining up with TRBD2. CDR3 length: 14 amino acids. Unmatched junction bases numbered 6, after V lost 5 bases and J lost 5 bases. Per the germline V gene, CDR1 is SGHTA and CDR2 is FQGNSA. CDR3 sequence reads: CASSTSGRTETQYF. DNA of the CDR3: TGTGCCAGCAGCACAAGCGGGAGGACGGAGACCCAGTACTTC.

This clone came up once. V is TRBV6-1 and J is TRBJ2-7; tentative D call: TRBD2 (5 bases). The CDR3 is 13 residues long. V was cut by 4 bases and J by 3 bases, with 10 bases left in between. The germline CDR1 and CDR2 sequences are MNHNS and SASEGT. CDR3 in DNA: TGTGCCAGCAGTGTGCCTAGCAGCTACGAGCAGTACGTC. It specifies CASSVPSSYEQYV.

The chain carries TRBV15 and TRBJ2-1, with 8 bases that match TRBD2. With V trimmed by 0 bases and J by 8 bases, 9 bases remained unmatched. Germline-derived CDR1 and CDR2 are LNHNV and YYDKDF (reference sequence). The CDR3 contains 16 residues. The CDR3 reads CATSRDLAGGRDEQFF. In DNA form, the CDR3 reads TGTGCCACCAGCAGAGATCTCGCGGGAGGCAGGGATGAGCAGTTCTTC.

This chain joins TRBV11-2 and TRBJ1-1, with 10 positions matching TRBD1. CDR1 is SGHAT and CDR2 is FQNNGV in the germline V gene. V dropped 5 bases and J dropped 1; count of bases not matched to a gene: 4. The CDR3 is 15 residues long. The CDR3 is CASSLRQGANTEAFF. As DNA, the CDR3 is TGTGCCAGCAGCCTGAGACAGGGGGCGAACACTGAAGCTTTCTTT.

The chain links TRBV11-1 to TRBJ2-7; D call uncertain. Germline CDR1 is SGHAT and CDR2 is FQDESV (reference sequence). V dropped 3 bases and J dropped 0 bases, with 9 bases sitting between them. The CDR3 runs 14 residues. CDR3 residues: CASSFSRLSYEQYV. The CDR3 DNA reads TGTGCCAGCAGCTTTTCGCGGCTCTCCTACGAGCAGTACGTC.

This sequence joins TRBV7-2 and TRBJ1-1; 7 nucleotides match TRBD1. V lost 2 bases and J lost 7; bases outside the gene matches: 1. The CDR3 consists of 12 residues. Germline loops: CDR1 SGHTA, CDR2 FQGNSA. In nucleotides, the CDR3 is TGTGCCAGCAGCTTAAGGGGGCTTGAAGCTTTCTTT. Protein sequence: CASSLRGLEAFF.

This clone has more than one count but fewer than ten. V and J are TRBV6-6 and TRBJ1-4; D is ambiguous. This CDR3 has 12 residues. Trimming pared 5 bases from V and 6 bases from J, leaving 7 bases between. CDR1 and CDR2 from the germline V gene are MNHNY and SVGAGI (reference sequence). The CDR3 nucleotides are TGTGCCAGCAGTCCCGAGGATGAAAAACTGTTTTTT. Its translation is CASSPEDEKLFF.

The genes are TRBV9 and TRBJ2-3; no definite D call. With 0 bases removed from V and 1 base from J, the gap between germline ends came to 12 bases. Germline CDR1 SGDLS, CDR2 YYNGEE. The CDR3 loop spans 16 amino acids. CDR3 loop: CASSVVVTGGTDTQYF. The CDR3 DNA reads as TGTGCCAGCAGCGTAGTAGTAACGGGTGGCACAGATACGCAGTATTTT.

V and J are TRBV28 and TRBJ2-2, with TRBD1 as a possible D gene (5 bases). This CDR3 contains 14 residues. V was trimmed by 9 bases and J by 0 bases, leaving 11 bases between them. CDR1 and CDR2 (germline): MDHEN, SYDVKM. CDR3 coding DNA: TGTGCCAGTTACGACAGAACGAACACCGGGGAGCTGTTTTTT. Encoded protein: CASYDRTNTGELFF.